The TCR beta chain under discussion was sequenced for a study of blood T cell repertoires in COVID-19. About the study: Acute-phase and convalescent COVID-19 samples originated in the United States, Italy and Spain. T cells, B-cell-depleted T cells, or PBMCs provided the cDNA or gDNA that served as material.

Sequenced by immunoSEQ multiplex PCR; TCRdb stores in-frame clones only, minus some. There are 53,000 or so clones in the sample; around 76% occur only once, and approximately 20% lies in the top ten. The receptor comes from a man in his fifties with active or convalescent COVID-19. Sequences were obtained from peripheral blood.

CDR3 coding DNA: TGTGCCAGCAGCTTCTTCGGTGGTACAGATACGCAGTATTTT. Translated: CASSFFGGTDTQYF. V and J are TRBV7-8 and TRBJ2-3; D is undetermined. The V end lost 3 bases, the J end lost 3 bases, and 10 bases lay between the germline ends. The CDR3 totals 14 residues. Germline V gene sequence: CDR1 SGHVS, CDR2 FQNEAQ.